This TCR beta chain was sequenced in a study of cytotoxic CD8 clonotypes in ibrutinib-treated CLL. Across the whole study: In all, roughly 11 patients were relapsed/refractory, about 15 were treatment-naive and approximately 17 were IGHV unmutated.

Study-level points and caveats: Baseline levels were approached again at progression, after clonality had risen at ibrutinib response.

As regards this clone: Its specificity is unknown.

This table comes from immunoSEQ multiplex PCR, and its TCRdb copy is limited to in-frame clones, with some not included. The sample holds approximately 100,000 clones, around 73% seen once. V was cut by 5 bases and J by 5 bases, with 9 bases left in between. CDR1 and CDR2 (germline): SNHLY, FYNNEI. CDR3 length: 12 amino acids. This TCR came from a human donor with chronic lymphocytic leukemia. Sequencing was performed on PBMCs, taken after 12 months of ibrutinib treatment. The chain uses TRBV2 and TRBJ1-1, with a tentative D call TRBD1 (5 bases). The CDR3 DNA sequence: TGTGCCAGCAGTCTTAGGGGTACTGAAGCTTTCTTT. This translates into CASSLRGTEAFF.